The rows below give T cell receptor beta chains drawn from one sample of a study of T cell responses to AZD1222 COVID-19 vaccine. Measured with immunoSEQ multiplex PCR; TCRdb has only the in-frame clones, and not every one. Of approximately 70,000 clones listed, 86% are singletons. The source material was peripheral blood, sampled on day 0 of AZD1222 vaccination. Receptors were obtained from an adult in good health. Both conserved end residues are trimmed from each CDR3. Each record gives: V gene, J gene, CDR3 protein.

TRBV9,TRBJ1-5,ASSAQGRNQPQH
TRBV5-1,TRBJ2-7,ASSTSGSIYEQY
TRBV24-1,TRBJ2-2,ATSATPGELF
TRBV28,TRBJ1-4,ASSTASARGIEKLF
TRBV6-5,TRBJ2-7,ASRRAQRPHEQY
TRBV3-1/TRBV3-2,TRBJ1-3,ASSLNRTPYSGNTIY
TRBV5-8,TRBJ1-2,ASSGAGQGYPYYGYT
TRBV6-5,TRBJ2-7,ASSPTGTEQY
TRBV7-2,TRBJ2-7,ASSHRGGGGTLREQY
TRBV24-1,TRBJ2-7,ATSDSLPDRGMGEQY
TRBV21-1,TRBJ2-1,ASSTSVGHTGGLGNEQF
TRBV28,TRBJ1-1,ASKQGGTTEAF
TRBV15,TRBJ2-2,ATSKTGELF
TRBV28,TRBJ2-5,ASRRTSAQETQY
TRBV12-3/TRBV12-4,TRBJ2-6,ASGLSGANVLT
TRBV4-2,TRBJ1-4,ASSQEGAGVGQEKLF
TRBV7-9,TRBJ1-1,ASSTRQGNTEAF
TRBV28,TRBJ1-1,ASPLGKVAF
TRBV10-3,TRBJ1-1,AIGTGGMNTEAF
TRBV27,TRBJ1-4,ASSLFLGEKLF
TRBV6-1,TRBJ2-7,ASSELAGGGEQY
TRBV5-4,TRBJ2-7,ASSLQGNAYEQY
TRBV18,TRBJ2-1,ASSPEIGTYNEQF
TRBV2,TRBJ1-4,ASRPGTDGKLF
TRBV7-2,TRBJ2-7,ASSTSAGYEQY
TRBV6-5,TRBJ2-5,ASSRTVQETQY
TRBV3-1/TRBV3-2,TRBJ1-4,ASSQILAARPSPTNEKLF
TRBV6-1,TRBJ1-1,ASSDRGLNTEAF
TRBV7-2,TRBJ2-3,ASSLTSGSGTDTQY
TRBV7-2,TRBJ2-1,ASSLANNNEQF
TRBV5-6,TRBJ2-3,ASSLIKGATDTQY